This TCR beta chain came from a study of blood T cells in healthy people across ages. Study-wide results and caveats: Expanded clonotype changes were possibly confounded by unknown donor CMV status. What prevented conclusive comparison of naive and antigen-experienced cells was that PBMCs were unsorted.

Regarding this clonotype: Its antigen remains unidentified.

Every sample had a minimum of 6 million PBMCs isolated. A J-beta primer mix and a sample-barcoded 5' primer were used in a second PCR of roughly 6 to 12 cycles. TCRdb recomputed calls from the 5' RACE reads with MiXCR, one row per CDR3 protein. Among about 1,500,000 distinct CDR3 sequences listed, roughly 45% were seen once. The CDR3 has 14 amino acids. Germline CDR1 MDHEN, CDR2 SYDVKM. V shed 8 bases, J shed 5 bases, and the junction held 5 bases outside the gene matches. The J gene is TRBJ2-7, the V gene TRBV28, with 14 bases fitting TRBD2. The sequencing input was blood. This clonotype was obtained from a woman aged 18-29 years in good health. The CDR3 nucleotides read TGTGCCAGCCGGACTAGCGGGGGGTACGACGAGCAGTACTTC. This sequence encodes CASRTSGGYDEQYF.